This T cell receptor beta chain was identified during a study of blood T cell repertoires in COVID-19. Study summary: The study drew acute and convalescent COVID-19 samples from the United States, Italy and Spain. The cDNA or gDNA used as material had been derived from T cells, B-cell-depleted T cells, or PBMCs.

In the original analysis: Estimates of nucleated cell counts were drawn from the amplification of reference gene primers. Some clones are missing from TCRdb's copy, which holds only in-frame ones; the method was immunoSEQ multiplex PCR. V, J and clone size were drawn from that table, and D and trimming were deduced from the DNA. Here the sample spans tens of thousands of clones, 75% to 90% being singletons. Trimming removed 4 bases at V and 1 base at J, with 10 bases between. There are 14 residues in the CDR3. Germline V CDR1 and CDR2: SGHTA, FQGNSA. The sequence came from a man aged 25-45 years with acute or convalescent COVID-19. The chain couples TRBV7-2 to TRBJ1-1; tentative D call: TRBD1 (6 bases). Sequenced: peripheral blood. CDR3 in amino acids: CASSSGHSNTEAFF. The CDR3 DNA is TGTGCCAGCAGCTCGGGACATTCGAACACTGAAGCTTTCTTT.